This note documents a single T cell receptor beta chain sequence. The junction shows a germline mismatch at one end, possibly a read error. The CDR3 contains 14 residues. Germline CDR1 is SGHVS and CDR2 is FNYEAQ. The template for TCR beta VDJ and CDR3 sequence profiling was genomic DNA. TCRdb itself ran the reads through MiXCR, one entry per CDR3 protein. This table has approximately 250,000 distinct CDR3 sequences, 82% appearing once. The sample belongs to a study of CD8+CD57+ T cells in acquired aplastic anemia. Study background: The mean DNA yield obtained from sorted CD4+ and CD8+ cells came to around 3 ug.

All patients picked for sequencing had shown, by flow cytometry, an expansion of CD8+CD57+ cells. The sample comprised sorted CD4+, CD8+, or CD8+CD57+ T cells (not recorded which) from PBMCs. The sequence was obtained from a human donor with aplastic anemia. The V call is TRBV7-6, the J call TRBJ2-3; 9 nucleotides match TRBD2. CDR3 sequence: CASSSAGGPDTHYF. CDR3 coding DNA: TGTGCCAGCAGCTCGGCGGGGGGGCCCGATACGCACTACTTT.